One and the same sample provided the 10 T cell receptor beta chains below, sequenced in a study of T cells in Graves' hyperthyroidism and ophthalmopathy. The CDR3 regions of TCR beta were amplified from RNA transcripts. First-round RT-PCR of the TCR CDR3 relied on the HTBI primer set. One entry per CDR3 protein results from TCRdb running MiXCR on the multiplex PCR reads. The table has approximately 370,000 distinct CDR3 sequences, 15% seen once; the top ten hold 32%. Sequencing was carried out using blood. Receptor source: a woman aged 25 to 45 with Graves' hyperthyroidism.

This clonotype was counted a few times. This may arise from a read error, as a much more abundant clone is one base away. The chain links TRBV11-2 to TRBJ2-2; 8 bases agree with TRBD2. The germline V gene has CDR1 SGHAT and CDR2 FQNNGV. The V and J ends lost 1 base and 9 bases, in that order; junction bases with no gene match: 10. The CDR3 loop spans 16 amino acids. Here the CDR3 reads CASSLGAGGRFWELFF. CDR3 coding DNA: TGTGCCAGCAGCTTAGGCGCGGGCGGGAGGTTCTGGGAGCTGTTTTTT. The full variable domain, rest sourced from reference TRBV11-2 and TRBJ2-2, is EAGVAQSPRYKIIEKRQSVAFWCNPISGHATLYWYQQILGQGPKLLIQFQNNGVVDDSQLPKDRFSAERLKGVDSTLKIQPAKLEDSAVYLCASSLGAGGRFWELFFGEGSRLTVL.

This clonotype was detected ten times or more. The germline gene is not matched at one end of the junction; a read error may be the cause. The V and J genes are TRBV20-1 and TRBJ2-3; possible D gene TRBD2, 6 bases. Germline values: CDR1 DFQATT, CDR2 SNEGSKA (reference sequence). The CDR3 loop spans 13 amino acids. The CDR3 here is CSARGGAGDTQYF. The CDR3 DNA is TGCAGTGCCAGAGGCGGGGCCGGAGATACGCAGTATTTT.

This clonotype occurred a few times. Here the CDR3 reads CASSPLGSSYEQYF. DNA for the CDR3: TGTGCCAGCAGCCCCCTGGGTTCCTCCTACGAGCAGTACTTC. The V gene is TRBV6-1, the J gene TRBJ2-7; no clear D gene. V lost 6 bases and J lost 0, with 12 bases in between. CDR3 length: 14 residues. The germline gives CDR1 MNHNS, CDR2 SASEGT.

This clonotype was seen repeatedly, ten times or more. The chain carries TRBV12-3 or TRBV12-4 and TRBJ1-2; D unresolved. CDR3 length equals 13 residues. Trimming removed 5 bases from V and 0 bases from J, with 7 bases in between. CDR3 DNA: TGTGCCAGCAGTGACCCCCCTAACTATGGCTACACCTTC. Its protein is CASSDPPNYGYTF.

The gene calls are TRBV3-1 and TRBJ2-1, with 8 bases matching TRBD2. Germline assignment: CDR1 LGHDT and CDR2 YNNKEL (reference sequence). The length of the CDR3 is 16 residues. The trim removed 11 bases at V and 6 bases at J, leaving 18 bases unmatched. The CDR3 protein is CAGGQAPLAATNEQFF. The CDR3 coding sequence is TGTGCCGGCGGCCAAGCGCCACTAGCGGCTACCAATGAGCAGTTCTTC.

A few counts support this clonotype. This rearrangement joins TRBV3-1 to TRBJ2-5; 8 nucleotides match TRBD2. There are 16 residues in the CDR3. Germline values: CDR1 LGHDT, CDR2 YNNKEL (reference sequence). Unmatched junction bases numbered 10, after V lost 6 bases and J lost 1 base. The CDR3 here is CASRPPQAGAQETQYF. The CDR3 nucleotides read TGTGCCAGCAGACCGCCCCAAGCGGGAGCCCAAGAGACCCAGTACTTC.

A word on this clonotype: Given a much more abundant clone one base away, this may be a read error. The chain employs TRBV3-1 and TRBJ2-1; TRBD1 aligns across 11 bases. This CDR3 has 17 residues. The germline V gene encodes CDR1 LGHDT and CDR2 YNNKEL (reference sequence). This chain's CDR3 is CASSQDGTGGSYSEQFF. In nucleotides, the CDR3 is TGTGCCAGCAGCCAAGATGGGACAGGGGGATCCTACAGTGAGCAGTTCTTC.

Many counts were recorded for this clonotype. The chain carries TRBV12-3 or TRBV12-4 and TRBJ1-6; D gene uncertain. The CDR3 runs 12 residues. Trimming shortened V by 7 bases and J by 3 bases, and 4 bases separated the two germline ends. CDR3 residues: CASKVYNSPLHF. The CDR3 DNA reads TGTGCCAGCAAGGTCTATAATTCACCCCTCCACTTT.

This clonotype was detected ten times or more. The genes are TRBV29-1 and TRBJ2-7; D is unclear. The CDR3 has 15 amino acids. Germline CDR1 SQVTM, CDR2 ANQGSEA. V was clipped by 7 bases and J by 2 bases, with 21 bases between them. CDR3 nucleotides: TGCAGCGCATCGTCACGTCGAAAACAGACCTACGAGCAGTACTTC. Amino acid sequence: CSASSRRKQTYEQYF.

This clonotype was observed a handful of times. The chain joins TRBV6-1 to TRBJ2-7; 8 nucleotides agree with TRBD1. V gave up 6 bases and J gave up 6 bases; unmatched junction bases: 13. Per the germline V gene, CDR1 is MNHNS and CDR2 is SASEGT. This CDR3 has 15 amino acids. The CDR3 loop is CASSLGQVRAREQYF. DNA for the CDR3: TGTGCCAGCAGCTTGGGACAGGTTAGAGCCCGCGAGCAGTACTTC.